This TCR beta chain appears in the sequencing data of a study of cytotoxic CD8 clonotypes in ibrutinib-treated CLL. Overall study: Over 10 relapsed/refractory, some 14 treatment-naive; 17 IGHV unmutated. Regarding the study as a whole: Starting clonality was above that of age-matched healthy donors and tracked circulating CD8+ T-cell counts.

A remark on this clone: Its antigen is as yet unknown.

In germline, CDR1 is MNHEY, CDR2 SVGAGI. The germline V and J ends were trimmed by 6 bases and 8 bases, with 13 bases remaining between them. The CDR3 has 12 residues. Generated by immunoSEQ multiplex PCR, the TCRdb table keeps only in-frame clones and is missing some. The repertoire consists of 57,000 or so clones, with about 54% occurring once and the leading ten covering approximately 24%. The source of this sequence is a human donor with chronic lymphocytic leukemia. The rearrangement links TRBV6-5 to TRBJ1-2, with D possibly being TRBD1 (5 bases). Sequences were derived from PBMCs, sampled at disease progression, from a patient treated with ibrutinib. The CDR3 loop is CASSLLGEGYTF. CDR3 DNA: TGTGCCAGCAGCTTACTGGGGGAGGGCTACACCTTC.